This T cell receptor (beta chain) was profiled in a study of cytomegalovirus exposure and HLA in healthy donors. This clone was recorded only once. The repertoire was sequenced with immunoSEQ multiplex PCR; TCRdb's copy has only in-frame clones and lacks some. The sample holds some 250,000 clones, roughly 88% seen once. The material sequenced was PBMCs. The source of this sequence is a woman aged 25-40 years in good health and CMV-seronegative.

The CDR3 sequence: CASSLQAASYEQYF. The DNA for the CDR3 is TGTGCCAGCAGCTTACAGGCGGCTTCCTACGAGCAGTACTTC. This chain joins TRBV7-2 and TRBJ2-7; no clear D. V was shortened by 2 bases and J by 1 base, with 9 bases between the two germline ends. CDR3 length equals 14 residues. Germline assignment: CDR1 SGHTA and CDR2 FQGNSA.